Following are 29 T cell receptor beta chains from one sample sequenced in a study of blood T cell repertoires in COVID-19. TCRdb's copy holds only in-frame clones and misses some; the assay was immunoSEQ multiplex PCR. The sample has 100,000 to 150,000 clones, 86% seen once. The sample consisted of peripheral blood. All receptors derive from a human donor in a cohort sampled during active COVID-19.

The CDR3 nucleotides read TGCGCCAGCAGCTTGGGTGGGACTTCTCAAGAGACCCAGTACTTC. Translating it yields CASSLGGTSQETQYF. The rearrangement uses TRBV5-1 and TRBJ2-5; tentative D call: TRBD2 (6 bases). The CDR3 runs 15 residues. The germline gives CDR1 SGHRS, CDR2 YFSETQ. The V end lost 0 bases, the J end lost 2 bases, and 11 bases lay between the germline ends.

This sequence joins TRBV6-1 and TRBJ1-2, with a weak D call TRBD1 (6 bases). The CDR3 sequence is 13 residues long. V shed 2 bases and J shed 10 bases, with 14 bases lying between them. Looked up from germline, CDR1 is MNHNS and CDR2 is SASEGT. The CDR3 sequence: CASSENRVPVYTF. The CDR3 DNA is TGTGCCAGCAGTGAAAACAGGGTGCCCGTCTACACCTTC.

V usage is TRBV24-1 and J usage is TRBJ2-1; D perhaps matches TRBD2 (6 bases). V was pared by 4 bases and J by 2 bases, with 14 bases between. The CDR3 spans 16 residues. Germline CDR1 reads KGHDR; CDR2 reads SFDVKD. CDR3 protein: CATSEHSGVTYNEQFF. The CDR3 region has the DNA TGTGCCACCAGTGAGCATAGCGGAGTTACCTACAATGAGCAGTTCTTC.

Written as DNA, the CDR3 is TGCAGCGCCCGGGGGAGGGGCACAGATACGCAGTATTTT. Its protein is CSARGRGTDTQYF. The J gene is TRBJ2-3, the V gene TRBV29-1, with 7 nucleotides matching TRBD2. This CDR3 region has 13 residues. Trimming cost V 7 bases and J 1 base; bases outside gene matches: 5. Germline V gene sequence: CDR1 SQVTM, CDR2 ANQGSEA.

The chain links TRBV5-1 to TRBJ2-6; 7 positions agree with TRBD1. Germline trimming cut 0 bases from V and 0 bases from J; bases unmatched to any gene: 6. Germline CDR1 and CDR2: SGHRS and YFSETQ. The CDR3 has 18 amino acids. In nucleotides, the CDR3 is TGCGCCAGCAGCTTGGGACAGGGAATGAGCTCTGGGGCCAACGTCCTGACTTTC. It encodes CASSLGQGMSSGANVLTF.

This rearrangement joins TRBV19 to TRBJ2-7; 10 bases agree with TRBD1. Germline-derived CDR1 and CDR2 are LNHDA and SQIVND (reference sequence). V gave up 3 bases and J gave up 7 bases; unmatched junction bases: 9. This CDR3 region has 15 residues. The CDR3 sequence: CASSIRDRGAIEQYF. CDR3 in DNA: TGTGCCAGTAGTATCCGGGACAGGGGCGCGATTGAGCAGTACTTC.

V usage is TRBV5-1 and J usage is TRBJ2-1; 14 bases map to TRBD2. V shed 0 bases, J shed 7 bases, and the junction held 6 bases outside the gene matches. The CDR3 loop spans 17 amino acids. Germline CDR1 and CDR2: SGHRS and YFSETQ. The CDR3 spells CASSLVGLAGGWNEQFF. The CDR3 DNA sequence: TGCGCCAGCAGCTTGGTTGGACTAGCGGGAGGATGGAATGAGCAGTTCTTC.

V usage is TRBV25-1 and J usage is TRBJ2-1, with 11 nucleotides matching TRBD2. CDR1 and CDR2 from the germline V gene are MGHDK and SYGVNS. CDR3 length: 15 amino acids. Germline trimming cut 6 bases from V and 6 bases from J; bases unmatched to any gene: 7. The CDR3 coding sequence is TGTGCCAGCAGCGATACTAGCGGGAGAGGCAATGAGCAGTTCTTC. Protein: CASSDTSGRGNEQFF.

The chain has TRBV12-3 or TRBV12-4 and TRBJ2-4; D possibly corresponds to TRBD2 (6 bases). V lost 4 bases and J 7 bases, leaving 8 bases between the germline ends. The CDR3 runs to 12 residues. CDR3 in amino acids: CASSSGGNIQYF. The CDR3 DNA sequence: TGTGCCAGCAGTTCTGGGGGGAACATTCAGTACTTC.

This chain connects TRBV7-2 to TRBJ1-4; D is perhaps TRBD1 (6 bases). Germline CDR1 reads SGHTA; CDR2 reads FQGNSA. The V end lost 5 bases, the J end lost 0 bases, and 13 bases lay between the germline ends. This CDR3 region has 16 residues. CDR3 sequence (DNA): TGTGCCAGCAGCCTGATACAGGGTGCAACTAATGAAAAACTGTTTTTT. Amino acids: CASSLIQGATNEKLFF.

The chain joins TRBV28 to TRBJ1-5; D might be TRBD1 (5 bases). Germline CDR1 MDHEN, CDR2 SYDVKM. This CDR3 contains 13 residues. The V and J ends lost 6 bases and 2 bases respectively, with 8 bases between them. The CDR3 DNA sequence: TGTGCCAGCAGGGGGCAGGGCAATCAGCCCCAGCATTTT. Translated, it gives CASRGQGNQPQHF.

The V gene is TRBV28, the J gene TRBJ1-6; 10 bases match TRBD1. J lost 10 bases, V lost 6 bases, and 6 bases had no gene match. Germline CDR1 and CDR2: MDHEN and SYDVKM. The CDR3 length is 14 residues. This CDR3 is CASSSRDRGSPLHF. The CDR3 bases are TGTGCCAGCAGCTCCCGGGACAGGGGATCACCCCTCCACTTT.

The gene calls are TRBV7-2 and TRBJ1-1, with D uncertain. Germline CDR1 and CDR2: SGHTA and FQGNSA. V lost 2 bases, J lost 1 base, and 5 bases lay in between. This CDR3 region has 13 residues. The CDR3 nucleotides are TGTGCCAGCAGCTTATCAGGGAACACTGAAGCTTTCTTT. Its translation is CASSLSGNTEAFF. The variable domain in full, with the rest retrieved from reference TRBV7-2 and TRBJ1-1, is GAGVSQSPSNKVTEKGKDVELRCDPISGHTALYWYRQSLGQGLEFLIYFQGNSAPDKSGLPSDRFSAERTGGSVSTLTIQRTQQEDSAVYLCASSLSGNTEAFFGQGTRLTVV.

This chain links TRBV6-6 with TRBJ2-1; D is unclear. Germline CDR1 is MNHNY and CDR2 is SVGAGI (reference sequence). The V and J ends lost 0 bases and 2 bases respectively, with 8 bases between them. The CDR3 runs to 15 residues. CDR3 nucleotide sequence: TGTGCCAGCAGTTACTCGGCTAGGACCTACAATGAGCAGTTCTTC. This gives the protein CASSYSARTYNEQFF.

This chain connects TRBV19 to TRBJ2-7; 13 bases are a match to TRBD2. Trimming at V came to 5 bases and at J to 9 bases, leaving 22 bases not matched to a gene. Germline V lookup: CDR1 LNHDA, CDR2 SQIVND (reference sequence). CDR3 size: 19 residues. CDR3 amino acids: CASSSWIRTSGSLNRGQYF. In DNA form, the CDR3 reads TGTGCCAGTAGTTCATGGATAAGGACTAGCGGGAGCCTCAACCGGGGGCAGTACTTC.

The CDR3 DNA is TGTGCCAGCAGTGACTCAGGGGCAGAGAATTCACCCCTCCACTTT. It specifies CASSDSGAENSPLHF. This chain connects TRBV2 to TRBJ1-6; perhaps TRBD1 as D (6 bases). The CDR3 runs 15 residues. V was pared by 3 bases and J by 7 bases, with 13 bases between. Per germline, CDR1 SNHLY and CDR2 FYNNEI.

The V and J genes are TRBV5-1 and TRBJ2-1, with 8 positions matching TRBD2. V was pared by 1 base and J by 7 bases, with 7 bases of the junction left unmatched. CDR1 and CDR2 (germline): SGHRS, YFSETQ. CDR3 size: 15 residues. The CDR3 nucleotides read TGCGCCAGCAGCTTGACAAGCGGGAGCGGAAATGAGCAGTTCTTC. Translating it yields CASSLTSGSGNEQFF.

The CDR3 loop is CASSLGLENEQFF. The DNA of the CDR3 is TGTGCCAGCAGTTTAGGGCTGGAGAATGAGCAGTTCTTC. The chain uses TRBV12-3 or TRBV12-4 and TRBJ2-1; D unclear. CDR3 size: 13 residues. With 1 base removed from V and 7 bases from J, the gap between germline ends came to 8 bases.

This rearrangement joins TRBV21-1 to TRBJ2-1; the table's TRBD2 call for D was not verified on the DNA. TRBV21-1 is shown as a pseudogene. This CDR3 region has 15 residues. The CDR3 here is CASSKTAGSYNEQFF. The CDR3 bases are TGTGCCAGCAGCAAAACTGCGGGTTCCTACAATGAGCAGTTCTTC.

This chain uses TRBV6-5 with TRBJ1-2; D call uncertain. The germline V and J ends were trimmed by 6 bases and 1 base, with 12 bases remaining between them. Germline-derived CDR1 and CDR2 are MNHEY and SVGAGI. The CDR3 sequence is 14 residues long. The DNA of the CDR3 is TGTGCCAGCAGGCCGGACTCCTATAACTATGGCTACACCTTC. Amino acids: CASRPDSYNYGYTF.

The rearrangement joins TRBV3-1 (or the pseudogene TRBV3-2) to TRBJ2-6; TRBD1 aligns across 9 bases. Germline V gene lookup returns CDR1 LGHDT and CDR2 YNNKEL (reference sequence). With 6 bases clipped from V and 0 bases from J, the junction kept 3 bases outside the gene matches. The CDR3 totals 16 residues. The CDR3 DNA follows: TGTGCCAGCAGGGGGACAGGGAACTCTGGGGCCAACGTCCTGACTTTC. It translates to CASRGTGNSGANVLTF.

The chain joins TRBV19 to TRBJ1-2; TRBD1 matches 12 bases. This CDR3 is 16 amino acids long. Trimming took 4 bases from V and 4 from J; bases not matched to a gene: 7. Looked up from germline, CDR1 is LNHDA and CDR2 is SQIVND (reference sequence). CDR3: CASSRAGTGGVYGYTF. The CDR3 DNA follows: TGTGCCAGTAGTAGGGCCGGGACAGGGGGCGTCTATGGCTACACCTTC.

V gene TRBV7-2 combines with J gene TRBJ2-3; 7 nucleotides align to TRBD2. The CDR3 totals 15 residues. CDR1 is SGHTA, CDR2 FQGNSA, per germline. After removal of 4 bases from V and 3 bases from J, the junction contained 7 bases not matched to a gene. CDR3 loop: CASSWAGVGTDTQYF. The DNA of the CDR3 is TGTGCCAGCAGCTGGGCGGGAGTGGGGACAGATACGCAGTATTTT.

The table lists this clone with a few counts. The chain has TRBV19 and TRBJ2-7, with a tentative D call TRBD2 (6 bases). This CDR3 comprises 13 residues. The V gene lost 11 bases and the J gene lost 3 bases, with 17 bases spanning the gap. CDR1 and CDR2 (germline): LNHDA, SQIVND (reference sequence). The CDR3 is CAPSRAGNYEQYF. In DNA, the CDR3 is TGTGCCCCAAGCAGGGCGGGAAACTACGAGCAGTACTTC.

This sequence joins TRBV4-3 and TRBJ2-1; perhaps TRBD2 as D (5 bases). Germline V gene lookup returns CDR1 LGHNA and CDR2 YSLEER. This CDR3 region has 16 residues. V was clipped by 3 bases and J by 4 bases, with 16 bases between them. CDR3 coding DNA: TGCGCCAGCAGCCATGTAGCCAAAGGAGGTTACAATGAGCAGTTCTTC. Protein: CASSHVAKGGYNEQFF.

This clone was counted a few times. The DNA of the CDR3 is TGTGCCAGCAGCACTGGAGTAGGCGAGCAGTACTTC. Translated: CASSTGVGEQYF. The chain employs TRBV7-3 and TRBJ2-7; unclear D gene. The V and J ends lost 5 bases and 6 bases respectively, with 11 bases between them. The V gene's germline CDR1 is SGHTA and CDR2 FQGTGA. This CDR3 contains 12 residues.

The CDR3 loop reads CASSPDRSTDTQYF. The DNA of the CDR3 is TGTGCCAGCAGCCCCGACAGGAGCACAGATACGCAGTATTTT. The gene calls are TRBV7-9 and TRBJ2-3, with D possibly matching TRBD1 (6 bases). V was clipped by 5 bases and J by 0 bases, with 9 bases between them. Germline V lookup: CDR1 SEHNR, CDR2 FQNEAQ (reference sequence). The CDR3 contains 14 residues.

This clone was picked up a small number of times. The chain uses TRBV7-6 and TRBJ1-2; D is undetermined. The germline V gene has CDR1 SGHVS and CDR2 FNYEAQ. CDR3 length equals 13 residues. The ends were cut back, 5 bases at V and 4 bases at J, with 11 bases in the middle. This chain's CDR3 is CASSPDSSYGYTF. Written as DNA, the CDR3 is TGTGCCAGCAGCCCAGACTCGTCCTATGGCTACACCTTC.

This chain links TRBV5-1 with TRBJ1-2; 9 bases match TRBD1. V dropped 3 bases and J dropped 2; count of bases not matched to a gene: 2. Germline V CDR1 and CDR2: SGHRS, YFSETQ. This CDR3 is built from 14 residues. The CDR3 loop reads CASSSGTGNYGYTF. CDR3 bases: TGCGCCAGCAGCTCCGGGACAGGGAACTATGGCTACACCTTC.